Sequencing of this T cell receptor beta chain was carried out in a study of OX40 agonist ivuxolimab in advanced cancers. The wider study: There were three patients with partial responses, one having hepatocellular carcinoma and two cutaneous melanoma.

With 4 bases clipped from V and 2 bases from J, the junction kept 9 bases outside the gene matches. The germline CDR1 and CDR2 sequences are SGHRS and YFSETQ. The CDR3 sequence is 15 residues long. Clones were read by immunoSEQ multiplex PCR, and TCRdb kept only the in-frame ones, dropping some. The table has some 14,000 clones, 77% seen once. Sequenced material: CD4+ or CD8+ T cells sorted from blood, taken in a trial of the OX40 agonist ivuxolimab. The rearrangement joins TRBV5-1 to TRBJ2-7, with 7 bases lining up with TRBD1. The sequence came from an adult with an advanced solid tumor such as melanoma, head and neck, liver or kidney cancer. The CDR3, as DNA: TGCGCCAGCAGCCTGCAGACAGGGAGTACCTACGAGCAGTACTTC. Translation gives CASSLQTGSTYEQYF.